The following is a TCR beta chain sequence with its context. This clone was picked up a small number of times. There is no known antigen for this receptor. Nothing much larger sits one base from this clone, and base qualities are not available. V drops 5 bases and J drops 4 bases, leaving 11 bases in between. Taken from the germline V gene, the CDR1 and CDR2 loops are SGHVS and FQNEAQ. Taken from cysteine to phenylalanine, the CDR3 has 14 residues. CDR3 DNA is the only sequence kept; it has 42 bases, read in frame from the first base. The data are from a study of cytomegalovirus exposure and HLA in healthy donors (dated by TCRdb to 2015 to 2018). Study-wide context: In an earlier analysis of fewer than 750 of the donors, roughly 300 Gb of sequence data and 117 million unique TCR beta sequences from about 190 million T cells were reported. The study used immunosequencing to profile the T cell repertoires of approximately 690 subjects and linked those repertoires to cytomegalovirus serostatus. An earlier analysis of 587 of the donors used high-throughput TCR beta sequencing to judge whether each TCR beta V gene segment behaved as functional or pseudogenic. Donor age, sex, ethnicity and CMV serostatus were collected together with the repertoire data. Among around 400 genotyped donors of the cohort, an average of roughly 230,000 unique TCR beta nucleotide sequences was sequenced per donor, of which about 18% were non-productive. A later analysis re-examined previously published TCR beta repertoires from hundreds of donors and added high-resolution HLA genotyping to investigate patterns of TCR occurrence. HLA typing included class I and class II loci at four-digit resolution. A separate validation cohort of about 110 different subjects was used in addition to the approximately 610-subject first cohort. High-throughput TCR immunosequencing, statistical association of individual TCRs with disease status, and machine learning were combined to predict cytomegalovirus infection status. All discovery cohort repertoires had been generated on a single sequencing platform. Of the approximately 400 genotyped donors, more than 75% were placed in the genetic ancestry cluster associated with self-reported Caucasian donors. The aim of the study was to test whether cataloging public T cell receptors could identify signatures of past pathogen exposure. Rather than drawing on any new phenotypic data, the later analysis identified candidate immune exposures from TCR beta sequences and the way those sequences occurred across donors. Roughly 300 gigabases of sequencing data and tens of millions of unique TCR sequences were included in an early release covering several hundred HLA-typed donors. In a later genetic analysis, genome-wide SNP genotypes for about 65% of the roughly 700 donors were used, and that subset was treated as a discovery cohort. The number of donors typed differed by locus, with roughly 620-630 for A, B, C, DRB1 and DQB1, over 500 for DQA1, some 570 for DPA1, and some 450 for DPB1. Several DR-DQ haplotypes were handled as single units for association and clustering because linkage in the cohort was strong. Overall study results and their limits: In a later analysis, several top co-occurrence clusters were reported to appear linked to parvovirus B19, influenza, CMV and Epstein-Barr virus. A total of fewer than 200 TCR beta chains were listed by the study as associated with cytomegalovirus. A further reported finding was that TCR beta sequences accurately predicted the HLA-A and HLA-B alleles for most subjects in the first cohort. In this cohort, only TCR beta chains were sequenced, and detectable features were limited by the absence of alpha or paired-chain data. When HLA alleles, especially DR and DQ, strongly co-occurred, attributing TCR associations to individual alleles was difficult. The 87-base-pair reads could not distinguish some IMGT-functional V segments, including TRBV6-2 and TRBV6-3, so those segments were excluded. The sequencing pipeline was judged likely to have produced a cluster of highly shared sequence variants as a technical artifact. Because counts were too low, 15 or so rarely observed V segments, including chromosome 9 orphons, were excluded from the earlier analysis of 587 of the donors. In a later analysis, most CMV-associated TCR beta chains were found to appear HLA-restricted, with HLA associations seemingly driven largely by CMV exposure. Compared with the roughly 670-donor mean, donors in an Asian-associated ancestry cluster had fewer N-insertions in productive TCRs, according to a later genetic analysis. While some public TCRs were present in many individuals, most TCR sequences turned up only very rarely across donors. In a later analysis, some 17,000 TCR beta sequences were associated with specific HLA alleles at a false discovery rate of 0.05. A later analysis found that HLA-associated TCR beta chains were more clonally expanded and had lower generation probabilities than equally common non-associated chains. It was suggested by the authors that the approach could potentially be generalized to other disease states and immunological phenotypes. The classifier was reported to diagnose cytomegalovirus status with high specificity and sensitivity in both the original and validation cohorts. Correlated functional status among segregating V segments might be attributable to linkage disequilibrium, but an unknown experimental factor could not be ruled out. For the cohort, immune exposure information was limited to CMV serostatus. A later genetic analysis associated a missense DCLRE1C variant with V-gene and J-gene trimming of TCR beta chains, and an independent cohort replicated the association. Sequencing depth was assumed to be roughly uniform across donors in the presence/absence analyses, though that assumption may not hold. In vitro tests confirmed that a few of the cytomegalovirus-associated TCR beta chains recognize cytomegalovirus antigens. Because some donors lacked HLA typing at each locus, the association tests relied only on the typed subset. A later analysis found that TCR association rates varied across HLA loci, with DRB1 alleles showing the most associated TCRs and HLA-C alleles the fewest. In an earlier analysis of 450 to 750 of the donors, most TCR beta V segments appeared in productive rearrangements about 90% or about 30% of the time, broadly matching IMGT annotations.

The cohort consisted of 600 or so healthy bone marrow donors. All cohort members were sampled while nominally healthy, although unrecorded immune exposures were likely present. The donor tested CMV seropositive and was one of the 289 seropositive cohort members. A peripheral blood sample was provided by each donor, and peripheral blood mononuclear cells were used for TCR beta sequencing. The Qiagen DNeasy Blood Extraction Kit was used to extract genomic DNA from the blood cell samples. The library was produced with the immunoSEQ multiplex PCR assay. For the multiplex PCR, a mixture combining 60 forward primers for TCR Vbeta segments and 13 reverse primers for TCR Jbeta segments was used. Amplification of the CDR3 region of rearranged TCR beta genes was performed with a multiplex PCR assay on genomic DNA. On the Illumina HiSeq System, the amplified TCR beta libraries were sequenced as 87-base-pair reads. The authors' analysis ran thus. A later analysis counted about 82 million unique TCR beta chains across the 666 repertoires, and around 9.9 million of these chains were shared by at least two donors. A nearest-neighbor algorithm error-corrected the raw reads and collapsed the reads into unique sequences, merging closely related sequences to remove PCR and sequencing errors. V, D and J gene segments were assigned by aligning CDR3 sequences to IMGT reference sequences. For a sequence to be retained, at least a six-nucleotide match to both a V gene segment and a J gene segment was required. Rearrangements were called productive when the CDR3 lacked stop codons and stayed in frame with V and J; all others were non-productive. Following IMGT convention, CDR3 was defined as the stretch from the second conserved V-encoded cysteine up to the conserved J-encoded phenylalanine. In an earlier analysis of 550 to 650 of the donors, sequences lacking an unambiguous match to a single V gene segment were excluded. In an earlier analysis of 587 of the donors, a V segment was called functional when productive rearrangements were above 56.7%, and segregating when the standard deviation between donors exceeded 5%. To diagnose cytomegalovirus status from the catalog of TCR beta chain sequences, a statistical classification framework was built. V and J gene assignment, in a later analysis, came from comparing TCR nucleotide sequences with IMGT/GENE-DB human TR gene sequences. The TCRdist pipeline was used in a later analysis to assign CDR3 sequences and most-parsimonious VDJ recombination scenarios. In a later analysis, every TCR beta chain was defined by the combination of its CDR3 amino acid sequence and its V-gene family, and reads without a unique V-gene family were dropped. As a way to deal with suspected cross-contamination and a sequencing artifact, a later analysis dropped nearly 600 nucleotide sequences that were highly shared and had low generation probability. In a later analysis, a clonal expansion index for each public chain was calculated from normalized within-repertoire ranks of inferred template counts. In a later analysis, generation probabilities were computed with a VDJ recombination model fitted to out-of-frame rearrangements, and the resulting probabilities were checked against IGoR. In a later analysis, hypergeometric tests were used to score TCR-TCR, TCR-HLA and TCR-CMV co-occurrence, with a repertoire-size bias correction applied to TCR pairs. A later analysis estimated false discovery rates by permuting HLA or CMV assignments 20 times. In a later analysis, co-occurring TCRs were grouped using DBSCAN, with TCRdist sequence similarity added in when clustering inside HLA-allele-positive subsets. Co-occurrence clustering excluded repertoires with fewer than 30,000 or more than 120,000 public chains, plus five with anomalous nucleotide sharing. The table was pulled from immuneACCESS by TCRdb, which kept in-frame rearrangements only. Such tables lose some clones; where checked, under half of the loss comes from unresolved V genes, and the rest has no known cause. The D gene and trimming were derived from the DNA, and the V and J assignments and clone size from that table. The sample table records 100,000 to 140,000 clones; roughly 70% of these occur just once. The ten biggest clones cover about 14% of the sample.

The source of this sequence is a woman aged 40 to 55 in good health and CMV-seropositive. The sequenced material came from PBMCs. Rearrangement joined TRBV7-8 to TRBJ1-4; a weak D assignment points to TRBD1 (5 bases agree). The CDR3 has the sequence CASSLGRLNEKLFF. The DNA sequence reads TGTGCCAGCAGCCTGGGGCGGCTTAATGAAAAACTGTTTTTT.